This passage covers 24 T cell receptor beta chains from one sample sequenced in a study of spatial heterogeneity in lung cancer (dated by TCRdb to between 2017 and 2020). The sample's time point label, in plain terms: sample taken at primary tumor resection. Libraries were prepared through 5' RACE. The sequencing machine was a NextSeq 500. In TCRdb, the public reads were trimmed at Q25 with fastp and aligned with MiXCR, with productive beta chains retained. Each CDR3 protein appears once, grouped with its most common genes and DNA. The sample includes 20,000 to 25,000 distinct CDR3 sequences, with 4.6% observed a single time. The ten largest clones take up about 7.2% of the sample. Sequences were derived from PBMCs, sampled at surgery. Source of these receptors: a male donor with early-stage non-small cell lung cancer.

J is TRBJ2-1 and V is TRBV4-2; TRBD2 aligns across 11 bases. In germline, CDR1 is LGHNA, CDR2 YNFKEQ. The CDR3 runs to 17 residues. J gave up 5 bases and V 1 base, and 7 bases lay outside the gene matches. CDR3 coding DNA: TGTGCCAGCAGCCAAGCCACCGGGACTAGCGGTAACAATGAGCAGTTCTTC. This codes for CASSQATGTSGNNEQFF.

This clonotype was found a few times. The V call is TRBV28, the J call TRBJ2-7; possible D gene TRBD2, 6 bases. CDR3 size: 10 residues. Germline CDR1 MDHEN, CDR2 SYDVKM. As DNA, the CDR3 is TGTGCTACTGGGGGGTACGAGCAGTACTTC. Translated: CATGGYEQYF.

This clonotype was counted many times. The rearrangement uses TRBV19 and TRBJ1-5; D call uncertain. CDR3 size: 10 residues. CDR1 is LNHDA and CDR2 is SQIVND in the germline V gene (reference sequence). Here the CDR3 DNA reads TGTGCTGTAGGTTATCAGCCCCAGCATTTT. Protein: CAVGYQPQHF.

This clonotype was seen more than once but under ten times. This chain connects TRBV28 to TRBJ2-5, with D unresolved. The germline V and J ends were trimmed by 8 bases and 5 bases, with 12 bases remaining between them. Germline V gives CDR1 MDHEN, CDR2 SYDVKM. There are 12 residues in the CDR3. In nucleotides, the CDR3 is TGTGCCAGCCGATCTTCGACGGAGACCCAGTACTTC. Its protein is CASRSSTETQYF.

By frequency in the sample, this clonotype is medium-sized. V and J are TRBV2 and TRBJ1-6, with D unresolved. The germline V gene encodes CDR1 SNHLY and CDR2 FYNNEI. V was shortened by 8 bases and J by 7 bases, with 12 bases between the two germline ends. This CDR3 is built from 13 residues. Here the CDR3 DNA reads TGTGCCAGCGGAGGAGGCTCGAATTCACCCCTCCACTTT. Translated: CASGGGSNSPLHF.

This clonotype was seen many times. The chain couples TRBV6-1 to TRBJ2-5; D call uncertain. This CDR3 has 13 amino acids. V was trimmed by 6 bases and J by 3 bases, leaving 11 bases between them. Germline V CDR1 and CDR2: MNHNS, SASEGT. CDR3 amino acids: CASRHAVKETQYF. CDR3 DNA sequence: TGTGCCAGCAGGCACGCGGTCAAAGAGACCCAGTACTTC.

This clonotype was detected many times. The rearrangement links TRBV19 to TRBJ2-2, with 8 bases matching TRBD2. The germline V gene has CDR1 LNHDA and CDR2 SQIVND (reference sequence). The CDR3 loop spans 15 amino acids. The V and J ends lost 1 base and 4 bases, in that order; junction bases with no gene match: 2. CDR3 DNA: TGTGCCAGTAGTATAGGAACTAGCGGCACCGGGGAGCTGTTTTTT. Encoded protein: CASSIGTSGTGELFF. Using reference TRBV19 and TRBJ2-2 for the parts outside the CDR3, the full variable domain is DGGITQSPKYLFRKEGQNVTLSCEQNLNHDAMYWYRQDPGQGLRLIYYSQIVNDFQKGDIAEGYSVSREKKESFPLTVTSAQKNPTAFYLCASSIGTSGTGELFFGEGSRLTVL.

This clonotype was seen at least ten times. The genes are TRBV13 and TRBJ1-4; 10 bases are a match to TRBD1. Germline CDR1 is PRHDT and CDR2 is FYEKMQ (reference sequence). The CDR3 runs to 15 residues. With V trimmed by 5 bases and J by 8 bases, 8 bases remained unmatched. CDR3 region: CASSTAGTGEEKLFF. CDR3 in DNA: TGTGCCAGCAGCACCGCCGGGACAGGGGAAGAAAAACTGTTTTTT.

The sample holds many counts of this clonotype. The genes are TRBV10-2 and TRBJ1-6; D is possibly TRBD1 (5 bases). Trimming removed 4 bases at V and 13 bases at J, with 11 bases between. The CDR3 has 12 residues. CDR1 is WSHSY, CDR2 SAAADI, per germline. The CDR3 protein is CASSVGDGPLHF. The CDR3 coding sequence is TGCGCCAGCAGTGTAGGGGATGGTCCCCTCCACTTT.

Ten or more counts support this clonotype. The chain joins TRBV27 to TRBJ1-1; a possible D gene is TRBD1 (5 bases). The CDR3 sequence is 15 residues long. Germline-derived CDR1 and CDR2 are MNHEY and SMNVEV (reference sequence). V was pared by 3 bases and J by 4 bases, with 15 bases between. The DNA for the CDR3 is TGTGCCAGCAGTTTTGACGGGGCGCGGACCACTGAAGCTTTCTTT. Translation gives CASSFDGARTTEAFF.

Many counts were recorded for this clonotype. The genes are TRBV5-1 and TRBJ1-6; TRBD1 is a possible D gene (6 bases). The V end lost 0 bases, the J end lost 6 bases, and 7 bases lay between the germline ends. The CDR3 spans 14 residues. Germline CDR1 reads SGHRS; CDR2 reads YFSETQ. The CDR3 nucleotides read TGCGCCAGCAGCTTGGAAGGGGGTAATTCACCCCTCCACTTT. It is translated as CASSLEGGNSPLHF.

In this sample, this clonotype turned up a few times. The J gene is TRBJ1-6, the V gene TRBV2; 7 bases fit TRBD1. The CDR3 has 15 residues. Germline CDR1 is SNHLY and CDR2 is FYNNEI. CDR3 residues: CVNAREQGPNSPLHF. CDR3 nucleotide sequence: TGTGTCAACGCACGTGAACAGGGGCCAAATTCACCCCTCCACTTT.

By sample fraction, this clonotype is medium-sized (0.01 to 0.1%). The rearrangement links TRBV4-1 to TRBJ2-1; D gene ambiguous. Germline CDR1 is MGHRA and CDR2 is YSYEKL. The CDR3 contains 14 residues. The ends were cut back, 1 base at V and 4 bases at J, with 8 bases in the middle. The CDR3 here is CASSQGEIYNEQFF. The CDR3 DNA reads as TGCGCCAGCAGCCAAGGAGAGATTTACAATGAGCAGTTCTTC.

This clonotype was counted at least ten times. The rearrangement links TRBV20-1 to TRBJ1-5; D call uncertain. The CDR3 covers 15 residues. Trimming left V 0 bases short and J 0 bases short, with 9 bases between. Germline V gene data show CDR1 as DFQATT and CDR2 as SNEGSKA (reference sequence). CDR3 sequence: CSARDIRDSNQPQHF. The CDR3 nucleotides read TGCAGTGCTAGAGATATCAGAGATAGCAATCAGCCCCAGCATTTT.

This clonotype was seen ten or more times. The rearrangement links TRBV12-3 or TRBV12-4 to TRBJ1-2; D remains ambiguous. CDR3 length: 13 amino acids. V lost 6 bases to trimming and J lost 8 bases, with 16 bases between them. Here the CDR3 reads CASSPTGNRGYTF. In nucleotides, the CDR3 is TGTGCCAGCAGCCCTACTGGGAATCGCGGCTACACCTTC.

This clonotype has at least ten counts. The J gene is TRBJ2-7, the V gene TRBV6-4; 8 positions agree with TRBD2. CDR1 is MRHNA and CDR2 is SNTAGT in the germline V gene. V dropped 1 base and J dropped 0; count of bases not matched to a gene: 5. This CDR3 spans 16 amino acids. CDR3 coding DNA: TGTGCCAGCAGTGACTTGGGACTAGGTAACTCCTACGAGCAGTACTTC. Translating it yields CASSDLGLGNSYEQYF.

The sample holds many counts of this clonotype. For the CDR3, the DNA is TGTGCCAGCAGCTTTATTTTTTTTGGCGGAACTAGCACAGATACGCAGTATTTT. Encoded protein: CASSFIFFGGTSTDTQYF. The rearrangement links TRBV5-8 to TRBJ2-3, with no clear D. Trimming stripped 2 bases from V and 0 bases from J, with 19 bases between. The V gene's germline CDR1 is SGHTS and CDR2 YDEGEE. There are 18 residues in the CDR3.

This clonotype was seen only a few times. This chain links TRBV7-9 with TRBJ2-1; D unresolved. The germline V and J ends were trimmed by 5 bases and 7 bases, with 6 bases remaining between them. The germline V gene encodes CDR1 SEHNR and CDR2 FQNEAQ (reference sequence). The CDR3 runs to 11 residues. CDR3 region: CASSGPNEQFF. CDR3 DNA: TGTGCCAGCAGCGGTCCGAATGAGCAGTTCTTC.

In this sample, this clonotype turned up many times. The V and J genes are TRBV27 and TRBJ1-1, with a weak D call TRBD1 (5 bases). The CDR3 totals 15 residues. Germline V gene lookup returns CDR1 MNHEY and CDR2 SMNVEV (reference sequence). Trimming pared 5 bases from V and 4 bases from J, leaving 17 bases between. Written as DNA, the CDR3 is TGTGCCAGCAGTCCAGAACCAGGGAGAGGCACTGAAGCTTTCTTT. It is translated as CASSPEPGRGTEAFF.

The table lists this clonotype with many counts. The genes are TRBV7-6 and TRBJ2-1; 12 bases are shared with TRBD2. This CDR3 comprises 15 residues. Per the germline V gene, CDR1 is SGHVS and CDR2 is FNYEAQ. Trimming at V came to 4 bases and at J to 5 bases, leaving 3 bases not matched to a gene. CDR3 in DNA: TGTGCCAGCAGCTCTCGACTAGCGGGAGACAATGAGCAGTTCTTC. Protein: CASSSRLAGDNEQFF.

Comment on this clonotype: This may be a read error: a much more frequent sequence differs by one nucleotide. This sequence joins TRBV2 and TRBJ2-2; no clear D gene. There are 14 residues in the CDR3. The germline V gene has CDR1 SNHLY and CDR2 FYNNEI. With 4 bases removed from V and 1 base from J, the gap between germline ends came to 7 bases. The DNA for the CDR3 is TGTGCCAGCAGTGCCACCTTGAACACCGGGGAGCTGTTTTTT. This encodes CASSATLNTGELFF.

By share, this clonotype ranks as medium-sized. The rearrangement links TRBV7-6 to TRBJ1-1; D unresolved. Trimming stripped 5 bases from V and 2 bases from J, with 12 bases between. The germline CDR1 and CDR2 sequences are SGHVS and FNYEAQ. The CDR3 is made up of 14 amino acids. CDR3 protein: CASSPEVVNTEAFF. The CDR3 DNA reads TGTGCCAGCAGCCCAGAGGTGGTCAACACTGAAGCTTTCTTT.

This clonotype came up a few times. This chain connects TRBV7-2 to TRBJ2-7; D possibly corresponds to TRBD2 (5 bases). There are 13 residues in the CDR3. Deletions cut 1 base from V and 5 bases from J, with 9 bases between. CDR1 is SGHTA, CDR2 FQGNSA, per germline. CDR3 region: CASSLVRAHEQYF. DNA for the CDR3: TGTGCCAGCAGCTTAGTGAGGGCCCACGAGCAGTACTTC.

The chain couples TRBV29-1 to TRBJ2-1; 7 bases match TRBD2. The V and J ends lost 3 bases and 5 bases, in that order; junction bases with no gene match: 7. CDR1 and CDR2 (germline): SQVTM, ANQGSEA. The CDR3 has 14 residues. The CDR3 DNA follows: TGCAGCGTTGAGGGGCCGCTAGCGGACAATGAGCAGTTCTTC. Encoded protein: CSVEGPLADNEQFF.